In this sample, the clone carrying this T cell receptor (beta chain) turned up once. Macro-dissection enriched premalignant or tumor cells before nucleic acid extraction. The record originates from a study of immune evolution from preneoplasia to lung adenocarcinoma. Sequencing was performed with immunoSEQ multiplex PCR; in TCRdb, only in-frame clones are kept and a portion is missing. The sample lists some 7,800 clones, 82% seen once, with under 3.5% in the top ten. Sequenced sample: FFPE minimally invasive lung adenocarcinoma tissue. This clonotype was sampled from a person aged 70 to 85 with lung adenocarcinoma.

In DNA, the CDR3 is TGTGCCACCAGCAGAATTGGGAACCGACAGGGGGCAAAAGGCGAGCAGTACTTC. It is translated as CATSRIGNRQGAKGEQYF. The gene calls are TRBV15 and TRBJ2-7, with TRBD1 matching 10 bases. Germline lookup yields CDR1 LNHNV and CDR2 YYDKDF (reference sequence). CDR3 length equals 18 residues. The trim removed 2 bases at V and 6 bases at J, leaving 16 bases unmatched.